The 11 T cell receptor beta chains below all came from one sample that was sequenced in a study of cytomegalovirus exposure and HLA in healthy donors. The PCR contained 60 Vbeta and 13 Jbeta primers. Repertoires were generated with immunoSEQ multiplex PCR, while TCRdb's copy carries only in-frame clones and drops some. The table lists about 120,000 clones, 60% to 75% of them singletons. The sequencing sample was made of PBMCs. The receptors were gathered from a woman in her thirties or forties in good health and CMV-seropositive.

As concerns this clone: Relative to the germline gene, one junction end is altered; a read error may explain this. This chain joins TRBV18 and TRBJ1-2; D remains ambiguous. CDR3 length equals 12 residues. The germline CDR1 and CDR2 sequences are KGHSH and LQKENI. The CDR3 DNA is TGTGCCAGCTCACCACTAGACTACGGCTACACCTTC. Protein sequence: CASSPLDYGYTF.

The chain combines TRBV21-1 with TRBJ1-2. TRBV21-1 is recorded as a pseudogene. CDR3 length equals 14 residues. For the CDR3, the DNA is TGTGCCAGCAGCCCTCGGGATGGGGGGGAGGGCTACACCTTC. This translates into CASSPRDGGEGYTF.

The chain combines TRBV5-1 with TRBJ2-2; D uncertain. The V gene's germline CDR1 is SGHRS and CDR2 YFSETQ. The CDR3 runs to 17 residues. Trimming stripped 0 bases from V and 3 bases from J, with 15 bases between. The CDR3 DNA follows: TGCGCCAGCAGCTTGGCGCTAGGCGGCCTAGACACCGGGGAGCTGTTTTTT. Its translation: CASSLALGGLDTGELFF.

The chain recombines TRBV7-3 with TRBJ2-1, with 9 bases identical to TRBD2. Germline trimming cut 5 bases from V and 2 bases from J; bases unmatched to any gene: 16. This CDR3 is 19 amino acids long. Germline assignment: CDR1 SGHTA and CDR2 FQGTGA. Written as DNA, the CDR3 is TGTGCCAGCAGCCTAAGCCCTAGCGGGGAGATAGGGGCCTACAATGAGCAGTTCTTC. Translation: CASSLSPSGEIGAYNEQFF. The entire variable domain, with the rest obtained from reference TRBV7-3 and TRBJ2-1, is as follows: GAGVSQTPSNKVTEKGKYVELRCDPISGHTALYWYRQSLGQGPEFLIYFQGTGAADDSGLPNDRFFAVRPEGSVSTLKIQRTERGDSAVYLCASSLSPSGEIGAYNEQFFGPGTRLTVL.

J is TRBJ2-1 and V is TRBV28; TRBD2 might be the D (6 bases). Germline values: CDR1 MDHEN, CDR2 SYDVKM. The CDR3 is made up of 15 amino acids. Trimming pared 5 bases from V and 3 bases from J, leaving 14 bases between. The CDR3 bases are TGTGCCAGCAGTCAGAGGGAGGTTTTCTACAATGAGCAGTTCTTC. Its translation is CASSQREVFYNEQFF.

The gene calls are TRBV6-5 and TRBJ2-6; D call uncertain. The length of the CDR3 is 14 residues. Germline V CDR1 and CDR2: MNHEY, SVGAGI. V was trimmed by 10 bases and J by 2 bases, leaving 12 bases between them. The DNA for the CDR3 is TGTGCCACCCTGTCCGAGCCTGGGGCCAACGTCCTGACTTTC. Translation gives CATLSEPGANVLTF.

This clone came up a few times. This chain joins TRBV2 and TRBJ2-7; 7 nucleotides line up with TRBD1. The trim removed 4 bases at V and 6 bases at J, leaving 15 bases unmatched. The CDR3 is made up of 16 amino acids. Germline loops: CDR1 SNHLY, CDR2 FYNNEI. The CDR3 spells CASSALKDRKGIEQYF. The CDR3 nucleotides are TGTGCCAGCAGTGCGCTCAAGGACAGGAAAGGGATCGAGCAGTACTTC.

The CDR3 DNA follows: TGTGCCAGCAGTGCAACACGGGCAACTAATGAAAAACTGTTTTTT. This translates into CASSATRATNEKLFF. The chain recombines TRBV27 with TRBJ1-4; no definite D call. Germline V gene sequence: CDR1 MNHEY, CDR2 SMNVEV (reference sequence). The CDR3 extends over 15 amino acids. Trimming cost V 5 bases and J 0 bases, with 10 bases left between them.

This rearrangement joins TRBV5-6 to TRBJ1-4; D ambiguous. V gave up 5 bases and J gave up 3 bases, with 17 bases separating them. Germline CDR1 and CDR2: SGHDT and YYEEEE. There are 16 residues in the CDR3. Here the CDR3 reads CASSSAMAGSNEKLFF. The CDR3 DNA sequence: TGTGCCAGCAGTTCGGCGATGGCAGGTTCTAATGAAAAACTGTTTTTT.

The J gene is TRBJ2-3, the V gene TRBV4-2, with 8 bases lining up with TRBD2. J was trimmed by 9 bases and V by 1 base; bases with no gene match: 6. CDR3 length equals 14 residues. CDR1 LGHNA and CDR2 YNFKEQ come from the germline V gene. The CDR3 nucleotides are TGTGCCAGCAGCCAAGGGGGCGGGGGGTTCACGCAGTATTTT. Residues: CASSQGGGGFTQYF.

This clone has only a few counts. The genes are TRBV28 and TRBJ1-4; possibly TRBD1 for D (5 bases). The ends were cut back, 6 bases at V and 7 bases at J, with 18 bases in the middle. The CDR3 has 15 residues. Per germline, CDR1 MDHEN and CDR2 SYDVKM. The CDR3 region has the DNA TGTGCCAGCAGCCACCCCAACCTCCAGGGTGAAAAACTGTTTTTT. Protein sequence: CASSHPNLQGEKLFF.